The 26 T cell receptor beta chains given below trace back to one sample, sequenced in a study of blood T cells in healthy people across ages. Primers used in a second PCR of roughly 7 to 12 cycles were a sample-barcoded 5' primer and a J-beta primer mix. From the 5' RACE reads, TCRdb called clonotypes with MiXCR, one entry per CDR3 protein. The sample records approximately 290,000 distinct CDR3 sequences, 25% to 30% being singletons. The sample comprised blood. The receptors were sampled from a woman in her 70s in good health.

This clonotype showed up just a few times. The chain employs TRBV20-1 and TRBJ2-5; the match to TRBD2 covers 8 bases. The CDR3 extends over 15 amino acids. With V trimmed by 0 bases and J by 3 bases, 6 bases remained unmatched. The germline V gene encodes CDR1 DFQATT and CDR2 SNEGSKA (reference sequence). The CDR3 is CSARDPGLAEETQYF. The CDR3 nucleotides are TGCAGTGCTAGAGATCCAGGACTAGCAGAAGAGACCCAGTACTTC.

V and J are TRBV3-1 and TRBJ2-4; TRBD2 might be the D (5 bases). Between the trimmed V and J ends, which lost 1 base and 8 bases, there was a span of 12 bases. Germline V CDR1 and CDR2: LGHDT, YNNKEL (reference sequence). This CDR3 contains 14 residues. The CDR3 loop reads CASSQAPGTDIQYF. The CDR3 DNA reads as TGTGCCAGCAGCCAAGCTCCGGGAACGGACATTCAGTACTTC. Complete variable domain (other parts from reference TRBV3-1 and TRBJ2-4): DTAVSQTPKYLVTQMGNDKSIKCEQNLGHDTMYWYKQDSKKFLKIMFSYNNKELIINETVPNRFSPKSPDKAHLNLHINSLELGDSAVYFCASSQAPGTDIQYFGAGTRLSVL.

CDR3 sequence reads: CATLSQGGRGSNQPQHF. CDR3 in DNA: TGTGCCACCCTGTCACAGGGGGGACGGGGAAGCAATCAGCCCCAGCATTTT. V is TRBV28 and J is TRBJ1-5, with 8 bases lining up with TRBD1. Per the germline V gene, CDR1 is MDHEN and CDR2 is SYDVKM. Unmatched junction bases numbered 15, after V lost 10 bases and J lost 1 base. CDR3 length equals 17 residues. Full variable domain (missing parts from reference TRBV28 and TRBJ1-5): DVKVTQSSRYLVKRTGEKVFLECVQDMDHENMFWYRQDPGLGLRLIYFSYDVKMKEKGDIPEGYSVSREKKERFSLILESASTNQTSMYLCATLSQGGRGSNQPQHFGDGTRLSIL.

This chain uses TRBV28 with TRBJ1-4, with a weak D call TRBD1 (6 bases). Per the germline V gene, CDR1 is MDHEN and CDR2 is SYDVKM. The CDR3 length is 14 residues. The ends were cut back, 8 bases at V and 6 bases at J, with 16 bases in the middle. Here the CDR3 reads CASGIQGGDEKLFF. CDR3 bases: TGTGCCAGCGGTATACAGGGAGGGGATGAAAAACTGTTTTTT.

The chain employs TRBV18 and TRBJ2-5, with D possibly being TRBD1 (5 bases). Germline lookup yields CDR1 KGHSH and CDR2 LQKENI. This CDR3 comprises 15 residues. V was pared by 3 bases and J by 2 bases, with 13 bases between. The chain's CDR3 is CASSPLDRAQETQYF. The DNA of the CDR3 is TGTGCCAGCTCACCTCTCGACAGAGCTCAAGAGACCCAGTACTTC.

The rearrangement links TRBV28 to TRBJ1-5; D unclear. Per germline, CDR1 MDHEN and CDR2 SYDVKM. CDR3 length: 15 residues. Between the trimmed V and J ends, which lost 5 bases and 3 bases, there was a span of 14 bases. This chain's CDR3 is CASSDQGQVNQPQHF. CDR3 DNA sequence: TGTGCCAGCAGTGATCAAGGCCAGGTCAATCAGCCCCAGCATTTT.

The CDR3 protein is CASSLPGNYNEQFF. CDR3 DNA: TGTGCCAGCAGCTTACCAGGGAACTACAATGAGCAGTTCTTC. The V gene is TRBV7-2, the J gene TRBJ2-1; TRBD1 is a possible D gene (5 bases). This CDR3 has 14 amino acids. V lost 2 bases and J lost 3, with 8 bases in between. The germline V gene encodes CDR1 SGHTA and CDR2 FQGNSA.

The V and J genes are TRBV14 and TRBJ2-4, with D perhaps matching TRBD1 (6 bases). The V end was cut by 3 bases, the J end by 6 bases, with 15 bases between. This CDR3 region has 15 residues. CDR1 is SGHDN and CDR2 is FVKESK in the germline V gene. CDR3 in amino acids: CASSHPRDTGNIQYF. Here the CDR3 DNA reads TGTGCCAGCAGCCATCCTAGGGACACGGGAAACATTCAGTACTTC.

This clonotype was seen more than once but under ten times. The chain employs TRBV6-2 or TRBV6-3 and TRBJ2-3; D remains ambiguous. The V end lost 5 bases, the J end lost 2 bases, and 14 bases lay between the germline ends. CDR1 is MNHEY and CDR2 is SVGEGT in the germline V gene. This CDR3 is built from 15 residues. CDR3 DNA sequence: TGTGCCAGCAGTCCTCGAATCATCTTCACAGATACGCAGTATTTT. As protein: CASSPRIIFTDTQYF.

This rearrangement joins TRBV28 to TRBJ2-5; D gene unclear. V was trimmed by 5 bases and J by 5 bases, leaving 6 bases between them. This CDR3 has 11 residues. CDR1 and CDR2 from the germline V gene are MDHEN and SYDVKM. CDR3 amino acids: CASSNGETQYF. CDR3 sequence (DNA): TGTGCCAGCAGTAATGGGGAGACCCAGTACTTC.

This clonotype occurred a few times. The rearrangement uses TRBV6-1 and TRBJ1-1, with unresolved D. The CDR3 consists of 13 residues. The germline V and J ends were trimmed by 4 bases and 2 bases, with 8 bases remaining between them. Looked up from germline, CDR1 is MNHNS and CDR2 is SASEGT. In DNA form, the CDR3 reads TGTGCCAGCAGTGGACAAGTTAACACTGAAGCTTTCTTT. This sequence encodes CASSGQVNTEAFF.

The chain employs TRBV5-6 and TRBJ2-5; 9 bases fit TRBD1. The germline gives CDR1 SGHDT, CDR2 YYEEEE. The junction had 6 bases not matched to a gene; V was cut back by 3 bases and J by 3 bases. This CDR3 spans 15 amino acids. The DNA of the CDR3 is TGTGCCAGCAGCTCCTCCGGGACAGGGAAAGAGACCCAGTACTTC. The encoded protein is CASSSSGTGKETQYF.

The J gene is TRBJ2-4, the V gene TRBV5-1, with a weak D call TRBD2 (6 bases). Per germline, CDR1 SGHRS and CDR2 YFSETQ. V lost 1 base, J lost 0 bases, and 14 bases lay in between. The CDR3 sequence is 17 residues long. Written as DNA, the CDR3 is TGCGCCAGCAGCTTGCAAGGAGGGTTCGGAGCCAAAAACATTCAGTACTTC. Protein sequence: CASSLQGGFGAKNIQYF.

This clonotype appeared many times. This chain links TRBV28 with TRBJ1-5, with 8 bases that match TRBD1. The V gene end was trimmed by 8 bases and the J gene end by 3 bases; junction bases not matched to a gene: 3. Germline loops: CDR1 MDHEN, CDR2 SYDVKM. There are 13 residues in the CDR3. Written as DNA, the CDR3 is TGTGCCAGCTTACAGGGGGTCAATCAGCCCCAGCATTTT. Translating it yields CASLQGVNQPQHF. The full variable domain, completed using reference TRBV28 and TRBJ1-5, is DVKVTQSSRYLVKRTGEKVFLECVQDMDHENMFWYRQDPGLGLRLIYFSYDVKMKEKGDIPEGYSVSREKKERFSLILESASTNQTSMYLCASLQGVNQPQHFGDGTRLSIL.

This rearrangement joins TRBV2 to TRBJ2-7; D might be TRBD1 (5 bases). CDR1 and CDR2 from the germline V gene are SNHLY and FYNNEI. The CDR3 runs 12 residues. V was trimmed by 6 bases and J by 3 bases, leaving 9 bases between them. CDR3 sequence: CASRDTGYEQYF. CDR3 DNA: TGTGCCAGCAGGGATACAGGCTACGAGCAGTACTTC.

This clonotype appeared a few times. The V and J genes are TRBV14 and TRBJ2-5, with a possible D match to TRBD2 (5 bases). Germline CDR1 is SGHDN and CDR2 is FVKESK. V was cut by 0 bases and J by 1 base, with 12 bases left in between. The CDR3 is made up of 16 amino acids. CDR3 in amino acids: CASSQDVTNLQETQYF. The CDR3, as DNA: TGTGCCAGCAGCCAAGATGTGACTAACCTCCAAGAGACCCAGTACTTC. The full variable domain, in which reference TRBV14 and TRBJ2-5 provide the parts outside the CDR3, is EAGVTQFPSHSVIEKGQTVTLRCDPISGHDNLYWYRRVMGKEIKFLLHFVKESKQDESGMPNNRFLAERTGGTYSTLKVQPAELEDSGVYFCASSQDVTNLQETQYFGPGTRLLVL.

Worth noting for this clonotype: Since the CDR3 does not end with the conserved phenylalanine or tryptophan, this likely comes from a read error. J is TRBJ1-3 and V is TRBV20-1, with D tentatively TRBD1 (6 bases). Deletions cut 6 bases from V and 1 base from J, with 10 bases between. Germline values: CDR1 DFQATT, CDR2 SNEGSKA (reference sequence). The CDR3 spans 13 residues. The CDR3 coding sequence is TGCAGTGCGAGTACAGGGTCTGGAAACACCATATATTCT. This codes for CSASTGSGNTIYS.

The genes are TRBV9 and TRBJ1-2, with TRBD1 matching over 7 bases. The CDR3 loop spans 13 amino acids. Germline V CDR1 and CDR2: SGDLS, YYNGEE. Losses at the gene ends were 5 bases for V and 8 bases for J; bases not matched to a gene: 9. The CDR3 region is CASRDDRVNGYTF. In nucleotides, the CDR3 is TGTGCCAGCAGAGATGACAGGGTTAACGGCTACACCTTC.

CDR3 nucleotides: TGCAGCGTTACTCAGGGACAGGGCGATGGCTACACCTTC. Translation gives CSVTQGQGDGYTF. The chain uses TRBV29-1 and TRBJ1-2; 9 bases fit TRBD1. This CDR3 spans 13 amino acids. J was trimmed by 6 bases and V by 5 bases; bases with no gene match: 7. CDR1 and CDR2 from the germline V gene are SQVTM and ANQGSEA.

This clonotype was picked up a small number of times. CDR3 region: CASSLETRAAGELFF. CDR3 in DNA: TGTGCCAGCAGCTTAGAGACTAGGGCGGCCGGGGAGCTGTTTTTT. The chain carries TRBV7-2 and TRBJ2-2, with D possibly being TRBD2 (6 bases). The CDR3 sequence is 15 residues long. Germline CDR1 SGHTA, CDR2 FQGNSA. Trimming cost V 1 base and J 6 bases, with 12 bases left between them. Complete variable domain (other parts from reference TRBV7-2 and TRBJ2-2): GAGVSQSPSNKVTEKGKDVELRCDPISGHTALYWYRQSLGQGLEFLIYFQGNSAPDKSGLPSDRFSAERTGGSVSTLTIQRTQQEDSAVYLCASSLETRAAGELFFGEGSRLTVL.

The V and J genes are TRBV28 and TRBJ2-5; 7 nucleotides line up with TRBD2. The CDR3 totals 15 residues. V was pared by 5 bases and J by 3 bases, with 9 bases of the junction left unmatched. Germline V gene sequence: CDR1 MDHEN, CDR2 SYDVKM. CDR3 in amino acids: CASSHGTTVKETQYF. The CDR3 nucleotides read TGTGCCAGCAGTCACGGGACTACCGTTAAAGAGACCCAGTACTTC.

This clonotype was counted between two and nine times. This rearrangement joins TRBV27 to TRBJ2-7; 7 nucleotides align to TRBD2. This CDR3 comprises 16 residues. V dropped 6 bases and J dropped 3; count of bases not matched to a gene: 14. Germline assignment: CDR1 MNHEY and CDR2 SMNVEV (reference sequence). The CDR3 DNA reads TGTGCCAGCAGGCGGCTTCAGGGAGGGCACTTCTACGAGCAGTACTTC. It encodes CASRRLQGGHFYEQYF.

This chain uses TRBV20-1 with TRBJ1-4; possible D gene TRBD1, 5 bases. The CDR3 loop spans 13 amino acids. Between the trimmed V and J ends, which lost 5 bases and 7 bases, there was a span of 14 bases. CDR1 and CDR2 (germline): DFQATT, SNEGSKA (reference sequence). Written as DNA, the CDR3 is TGCAGTGCTCCAGGGAGGGGAGGTGAAAAACTGTTTTTT. Its protein is CSAPGRGGEKLFF.

The chain uses TRBV2 and TRBJ2-7; 7 nucleotides line up with TRBD1. J lost 3 bases, V lost 0 bases, and 8 bases had no gene match. The CDR3 has 16 amino acids. In germline, CDR1 is SNHLY, CDR2 FYNNEI. CDR3 nucleotides: TGTGCCAGCAGTGAAGCAACCGGGACAGACATCTACGAGCAGTACTTC. Its translation: CASSEATGTDIYEQYF.

This clonotype was counted only a few times. The rearrangement uses TRBV6-1 and TRBJ1-5; D is unclear. This CDR3 comprises 12 residues. Trimming removed 8 bases at V and 5 bases at J, with 10 bases between. The germline gives CDR1 MNHNS, CDR2 SASEGT. In DNA form, the CDR3 reads TGTGCCAGCTGCCAGGCCCATCAGCCCCAGCATTTT. It specifies CASCQAHQPQHF.

A few counts support this clonotype. The V gene is TRBV12-3 or TRBV12-4, the J gene TRBJ2-6; 7 positions agree with TRBD1. This CDR3 is built from 16 residues. The trim removed 5 bases at V and 0 bases at J, leaving 4 bases unmatched. The chain's CDR3 is CASSRGQISGANVLTF. In DNA form, the CDR3 reads TGTGCCAGCAGTAGGGGACAGATCTCTGGGGCCAACGTCCTGACTTTC.